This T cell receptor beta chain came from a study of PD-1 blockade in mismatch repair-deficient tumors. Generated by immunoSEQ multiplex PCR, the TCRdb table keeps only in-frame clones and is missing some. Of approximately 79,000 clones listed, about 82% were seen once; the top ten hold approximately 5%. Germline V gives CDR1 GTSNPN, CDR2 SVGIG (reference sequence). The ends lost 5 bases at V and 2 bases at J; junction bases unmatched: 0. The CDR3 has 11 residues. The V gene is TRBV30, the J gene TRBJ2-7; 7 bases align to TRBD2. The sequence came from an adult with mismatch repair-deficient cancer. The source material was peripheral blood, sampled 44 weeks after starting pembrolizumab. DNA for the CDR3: TGTGCCTGGGGGACTACCTACGAGCAGTACTTC. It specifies CAWGTTYEQYF.